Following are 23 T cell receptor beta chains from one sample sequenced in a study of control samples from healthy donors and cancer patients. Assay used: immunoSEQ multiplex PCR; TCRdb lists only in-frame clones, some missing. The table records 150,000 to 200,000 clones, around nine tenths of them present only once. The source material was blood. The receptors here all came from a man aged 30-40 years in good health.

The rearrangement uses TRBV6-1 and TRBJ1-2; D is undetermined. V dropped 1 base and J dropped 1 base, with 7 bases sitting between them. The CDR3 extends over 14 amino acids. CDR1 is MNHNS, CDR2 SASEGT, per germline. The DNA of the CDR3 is TGTGCCAGCAGTGAAGTTCATCTTAACTATGGCTACACCTTC. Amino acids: CASSEVHLNYGYTF.

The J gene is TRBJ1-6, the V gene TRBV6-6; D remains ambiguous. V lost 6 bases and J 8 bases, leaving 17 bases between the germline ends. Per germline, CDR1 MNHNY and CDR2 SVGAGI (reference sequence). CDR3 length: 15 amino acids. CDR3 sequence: CASSRSPGADSPLHF. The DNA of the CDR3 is TGTGCCAGCAGCCGCAGCCCCGGCGCGGATTCACCCCTCCACTTT.

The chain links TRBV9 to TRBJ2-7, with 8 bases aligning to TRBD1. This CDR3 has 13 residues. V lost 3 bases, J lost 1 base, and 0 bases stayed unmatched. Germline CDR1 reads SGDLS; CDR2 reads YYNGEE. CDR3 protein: CASSGQGSYEQYF. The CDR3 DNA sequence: TGTGCCAGCAGCGGACAGGGGTCCTACGAGCAGTACTTC.

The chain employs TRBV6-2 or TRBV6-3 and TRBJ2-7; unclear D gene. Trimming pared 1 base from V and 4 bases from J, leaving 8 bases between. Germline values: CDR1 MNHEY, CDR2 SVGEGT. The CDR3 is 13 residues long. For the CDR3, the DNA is TGTGCCAGCAGTTACTGGGCGCCTTACGAGCAGTACTTC. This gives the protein CASSYWAPYEQYF.

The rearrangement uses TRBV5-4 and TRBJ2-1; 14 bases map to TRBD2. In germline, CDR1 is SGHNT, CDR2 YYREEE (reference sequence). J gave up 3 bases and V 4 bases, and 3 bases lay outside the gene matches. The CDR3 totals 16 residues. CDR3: CASSPGTSGGYNEQFF. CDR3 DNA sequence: TGTGCCAGCAGCCCCGGGACTAGCGGGGGCTACAATGAGCAGTTCTTC.

CDR3 in DNA: TGTGCCTGGAGTGTCTTTGGCAGTCAAGCCCTCACAGATACGCAGTATTTT. Translation gives CAWSVFGSQALTDTQYF. This chain joins TRBV30 and TRBJ2-3; D is uncertain. The CDR3 length is 17 residues. CDR1 is GTSNPN, CDR2 SVGIG, per germline (reference sequence). The germline V and J ends were trimmed by 0 bases and 2 bases, with 18 bases remaining between them.

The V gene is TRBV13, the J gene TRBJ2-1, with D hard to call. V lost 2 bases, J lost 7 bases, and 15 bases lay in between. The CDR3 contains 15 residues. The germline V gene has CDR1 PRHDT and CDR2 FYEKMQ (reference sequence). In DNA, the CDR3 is TGTGCCAGCAGCTTAAGGGTACTCTTGGAAAATGAGCAGTTCTTC. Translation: CASSLRVLLENEQFF.

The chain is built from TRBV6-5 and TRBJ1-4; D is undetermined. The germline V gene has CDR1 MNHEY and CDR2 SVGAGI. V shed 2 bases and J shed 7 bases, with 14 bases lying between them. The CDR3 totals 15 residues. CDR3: CASSYRAGWGEKLFF. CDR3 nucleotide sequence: TGTGCCAGCAGTTACAGGGCCGGGTGGGGTGAAAAACTGTTTTTT.

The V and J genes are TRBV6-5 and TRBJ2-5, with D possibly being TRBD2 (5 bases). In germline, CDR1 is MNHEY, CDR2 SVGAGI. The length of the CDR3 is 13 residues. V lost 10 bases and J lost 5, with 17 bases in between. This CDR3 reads CAITSLSRETQYF. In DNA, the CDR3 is TGTGCCATCACTAGTTTGTCGAGGGAGACCCAGTACTTC.

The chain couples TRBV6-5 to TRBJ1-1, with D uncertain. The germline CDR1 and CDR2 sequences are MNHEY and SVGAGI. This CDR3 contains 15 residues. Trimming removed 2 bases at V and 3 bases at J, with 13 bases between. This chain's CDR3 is CASSYTPRTDTEAFF. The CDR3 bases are TGTGCCAGCAGTTACACCCCAAGGACCGACACTGAAGCTTTCTTT.

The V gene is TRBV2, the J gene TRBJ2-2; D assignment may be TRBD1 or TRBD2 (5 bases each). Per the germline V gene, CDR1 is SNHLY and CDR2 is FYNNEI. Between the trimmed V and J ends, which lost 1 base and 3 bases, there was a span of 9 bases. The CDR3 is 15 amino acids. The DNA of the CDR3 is TGTGCCAGCAGTGAAGTGGTGGGACACACCGGGGAGCTGTTTTTT. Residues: CASSEVVGHTGELFF.

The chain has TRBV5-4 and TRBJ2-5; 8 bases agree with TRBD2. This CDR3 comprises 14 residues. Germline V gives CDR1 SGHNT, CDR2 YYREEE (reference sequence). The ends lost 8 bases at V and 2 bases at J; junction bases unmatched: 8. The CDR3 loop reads CASHSGVLQETQYF. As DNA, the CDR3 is TGTGCCAGTCATAGCGGGGTGTTGCAAGAGACCCAGTACTTC.

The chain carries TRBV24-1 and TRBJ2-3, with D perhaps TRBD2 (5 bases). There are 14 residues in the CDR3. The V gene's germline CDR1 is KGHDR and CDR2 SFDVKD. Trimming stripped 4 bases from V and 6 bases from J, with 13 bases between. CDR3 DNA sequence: TGTGCCACCAGTGACCCGCGCTCGGGGGATACGCAGTATTTT. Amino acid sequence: CATSDPRSGDTQYF.

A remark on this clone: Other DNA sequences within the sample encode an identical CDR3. The CDR3 loop is CASSPGQGYGYTF. The CDR3 DNA sequence: TGCGCCAGCAGCCCGGGACAGGGCTATGGCTACACCTTC. The chain combines TRBV5-1 with TRBJ1-2, with 9 bases fitting TRBD1. The ends lost 4 bases at V and 4 bases at J; junction bases unmatched: 2. Germline lookup yields CDR1 SGHRS and CDR2 YFSETQ. The CDR3 is made up of 13 amino acids. Combining the CDR3 with reference TRBV5-1 and TRBJ1-2 gives the whole variable domain KAGVTQTPRYLIKTRGQQVTLSCSPISGHRSVSWYQQTPGQGLQFLFEYFSETQRNKGNFPGRFSGRQFSNSRSEMNVSTLELGDSALYLCASSPGQGYGYTFGSGTRLTVV.

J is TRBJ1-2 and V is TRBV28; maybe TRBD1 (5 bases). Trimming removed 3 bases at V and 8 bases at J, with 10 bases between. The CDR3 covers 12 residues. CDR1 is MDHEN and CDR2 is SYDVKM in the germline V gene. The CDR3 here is CASSFAGPGYTF. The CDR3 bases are TGTGCCAGCAGTTTTGCGGGGCCGGGCTACACCTTC.

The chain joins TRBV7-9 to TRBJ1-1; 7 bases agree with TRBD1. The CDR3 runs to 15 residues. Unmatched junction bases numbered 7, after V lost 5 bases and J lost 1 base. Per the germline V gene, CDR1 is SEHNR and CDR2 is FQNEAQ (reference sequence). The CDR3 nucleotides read TGTGCCAGCAGCCCCAGGGGGGCTGGGAACACTGAAGCTTTCTTT. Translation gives CASSPRGAGNTEAFF.

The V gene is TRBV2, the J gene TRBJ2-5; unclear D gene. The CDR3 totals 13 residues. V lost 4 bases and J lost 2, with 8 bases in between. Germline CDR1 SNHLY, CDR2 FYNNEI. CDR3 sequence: CASSGRQQETQYF. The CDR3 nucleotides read TGTGCCAGCAGTGGACGGCAGCAAGAGACCCAGTACTTC.

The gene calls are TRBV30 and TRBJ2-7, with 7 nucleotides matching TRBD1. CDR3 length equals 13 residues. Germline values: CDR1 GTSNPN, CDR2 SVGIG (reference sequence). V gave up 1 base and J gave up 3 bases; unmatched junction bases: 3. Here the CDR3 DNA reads TGTGCCTGGAGTGACACAGGGGACTACGAGCAGTACTTC. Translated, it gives CAWSDTGDYEQYF.

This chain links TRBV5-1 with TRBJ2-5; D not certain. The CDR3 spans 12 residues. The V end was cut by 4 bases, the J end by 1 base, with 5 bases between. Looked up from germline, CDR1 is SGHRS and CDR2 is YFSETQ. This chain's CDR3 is CASSRIQETQYF. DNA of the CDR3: TGCGCCAGCAGCAGGATCCAAGAGACCCAGTACTTC.

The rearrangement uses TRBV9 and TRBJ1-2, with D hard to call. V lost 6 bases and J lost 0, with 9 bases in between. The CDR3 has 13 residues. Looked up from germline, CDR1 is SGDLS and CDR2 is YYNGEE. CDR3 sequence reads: CASKGTSNYGYTF. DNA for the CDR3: TGTGCCAGCAAAGGAACTTCTAACTATGGCTACACCTTC. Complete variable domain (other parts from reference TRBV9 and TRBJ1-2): DSGVTQTPKHLITATGQRVTLRCSPRSGDLSVYWYQQSLDQGLQFLIQYYNGEERAKGNILERFSAQQFPDLHSELNLSSLELGDSALYFCASKGTSNYGYTFGSGTRLTVV.

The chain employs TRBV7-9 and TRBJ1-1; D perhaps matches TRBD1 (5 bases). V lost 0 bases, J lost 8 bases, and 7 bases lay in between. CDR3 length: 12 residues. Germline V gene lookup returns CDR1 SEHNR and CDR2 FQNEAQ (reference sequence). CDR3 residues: CASSLARQEAFF. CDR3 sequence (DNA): TGTGCCAGCAGCTTAGCGAGACAGGAAGCTTTCTTT.

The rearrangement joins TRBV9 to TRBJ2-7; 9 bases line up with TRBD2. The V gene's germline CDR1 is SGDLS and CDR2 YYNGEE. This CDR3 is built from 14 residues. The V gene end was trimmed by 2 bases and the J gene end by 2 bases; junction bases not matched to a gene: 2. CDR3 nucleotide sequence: TGTGCCAGCAGCGTGACTAGCGGTGCCTACGAGCAGTACTTC. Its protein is CASSVTSGAYEQYF.

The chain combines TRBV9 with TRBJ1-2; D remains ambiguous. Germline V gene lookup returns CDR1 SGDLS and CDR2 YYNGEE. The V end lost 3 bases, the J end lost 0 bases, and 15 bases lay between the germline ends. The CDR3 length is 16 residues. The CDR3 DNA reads TGTGCCAGCAGCGGGACTCGGACCGCAGCTAACTATGGCTACACCTTC. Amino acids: CASSGTRTAANYGYTF. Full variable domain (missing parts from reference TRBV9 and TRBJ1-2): DSGVTQTPKHLITATGQRVTLRCSPRSGDLSVYWYQQSLDQGLQFLIQYYNGEERAKGNILERFSAQQFPDLHSELNLSSLELGDSALYFCASSGTRTAANYGYTFGSGTRLTVV.